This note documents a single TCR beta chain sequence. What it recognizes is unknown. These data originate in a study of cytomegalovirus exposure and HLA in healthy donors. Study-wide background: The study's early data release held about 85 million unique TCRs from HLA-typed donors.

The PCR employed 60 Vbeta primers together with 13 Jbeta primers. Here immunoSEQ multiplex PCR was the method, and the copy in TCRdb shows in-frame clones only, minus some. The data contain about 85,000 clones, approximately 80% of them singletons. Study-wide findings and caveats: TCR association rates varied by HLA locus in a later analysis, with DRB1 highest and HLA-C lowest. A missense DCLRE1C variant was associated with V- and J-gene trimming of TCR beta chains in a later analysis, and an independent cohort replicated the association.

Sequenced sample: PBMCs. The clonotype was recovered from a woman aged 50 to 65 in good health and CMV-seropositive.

This CDR3 reads CASSAQDSSYNEQFF. Written as DNA, the CDR3 is TGTGCCAGCAGTGCTCAGGACAGCTCCTACAATGAGCAGTTCTTC. This chain uses TRBV6-1 with TRBJ2-1; weak D call: TRBD1 (6 bases). V lost 4 bases and J lost 0, with 10 bases in between. The CDR3 has 15 amino acids. Germline values: CDR1 MNHNS, CDR2 SASEGT.